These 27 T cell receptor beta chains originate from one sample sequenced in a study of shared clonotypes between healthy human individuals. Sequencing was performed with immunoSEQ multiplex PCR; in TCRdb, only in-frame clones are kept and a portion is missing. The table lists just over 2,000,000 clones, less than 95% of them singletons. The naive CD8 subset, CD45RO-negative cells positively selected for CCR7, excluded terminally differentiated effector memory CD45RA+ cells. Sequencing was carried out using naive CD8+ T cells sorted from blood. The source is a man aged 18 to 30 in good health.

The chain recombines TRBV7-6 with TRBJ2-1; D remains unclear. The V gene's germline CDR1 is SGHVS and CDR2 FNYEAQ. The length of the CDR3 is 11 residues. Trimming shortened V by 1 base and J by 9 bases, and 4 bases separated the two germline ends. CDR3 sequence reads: CASSLDGEQFF. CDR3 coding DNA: TGTGCCAGCAGCTTAGATGGTGAGCAGTTCTTC.

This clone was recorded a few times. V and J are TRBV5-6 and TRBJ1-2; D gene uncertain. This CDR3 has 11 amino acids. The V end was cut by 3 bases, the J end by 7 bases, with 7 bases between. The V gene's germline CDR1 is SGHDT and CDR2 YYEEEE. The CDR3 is CASSYEGGYTF. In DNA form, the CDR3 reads TGTGCCAGCAGCTACGAGGGTGGCTACACCTTC.

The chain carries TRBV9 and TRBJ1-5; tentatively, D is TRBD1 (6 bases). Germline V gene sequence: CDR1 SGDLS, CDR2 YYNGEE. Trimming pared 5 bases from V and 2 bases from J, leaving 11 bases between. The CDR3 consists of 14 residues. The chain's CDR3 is CASSGEGGNQPQHF. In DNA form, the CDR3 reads TGTGCCAGCAGTGGCGAGGGGGGCAATCAGCCCCAGCATTTT.

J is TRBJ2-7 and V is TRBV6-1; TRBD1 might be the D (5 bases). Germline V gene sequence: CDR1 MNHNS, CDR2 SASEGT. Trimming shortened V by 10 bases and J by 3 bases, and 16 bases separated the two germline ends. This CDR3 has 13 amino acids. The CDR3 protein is CATQVGRSYEQYF. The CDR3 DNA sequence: TGTGCCACCCAAGTGGGGCGGAGCTACGAGCAGTACTTC.

The CDR3 reads CASSLDRTSLYNEQFF. In DNA, the CDR3 is TGTGCCAGCAGCTTAGATAGGACTAGCTTGTACAATGAGCAGTTCTTC. The V gene is TRBV11-2, the J gene TRBJ2-1; TRBD2 aligns across 8 bases. V shed 0 bases, J shed 4 bases, and the junction held 5 bases outside the gene matches. The CDR3 is made up of 16 amino acids. Germline V gene lookup returns CDR1 SGHAT and CDR2 FQNNGV.

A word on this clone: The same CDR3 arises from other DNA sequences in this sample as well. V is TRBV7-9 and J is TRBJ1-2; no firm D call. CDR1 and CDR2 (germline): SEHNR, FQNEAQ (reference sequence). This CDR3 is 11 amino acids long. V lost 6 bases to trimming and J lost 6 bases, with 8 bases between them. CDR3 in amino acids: CASSLGDGYTF. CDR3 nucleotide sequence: TGTGCCAGCAGTTTGGGCGATGGCTACACCTTC.

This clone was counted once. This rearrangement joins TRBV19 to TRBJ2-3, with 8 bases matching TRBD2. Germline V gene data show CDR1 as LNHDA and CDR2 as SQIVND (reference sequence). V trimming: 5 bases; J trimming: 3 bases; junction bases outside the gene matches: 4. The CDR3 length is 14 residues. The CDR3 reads CASSPGGRTDTQYF. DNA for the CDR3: TGTGCCAGTAGTCCGGGAGGGAGAACAGATACGCAGTATTTT.

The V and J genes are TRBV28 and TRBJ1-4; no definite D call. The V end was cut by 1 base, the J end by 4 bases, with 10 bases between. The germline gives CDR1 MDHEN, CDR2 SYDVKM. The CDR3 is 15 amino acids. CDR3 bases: TGTGCCAGCAGTTTATTCGACGGAAGTAATGAAAAACTGTTTTTT. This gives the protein CASSLFDGSNEKLFF.

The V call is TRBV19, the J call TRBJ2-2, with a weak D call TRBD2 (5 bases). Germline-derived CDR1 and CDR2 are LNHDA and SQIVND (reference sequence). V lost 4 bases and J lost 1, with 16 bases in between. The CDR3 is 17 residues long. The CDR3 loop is CASSTHWTGKNTGELFF. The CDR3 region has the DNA TGTGCCAGTAGTACCCATTGGACTGGAAAGAACACCGGGGAGCTGTTTTTT.

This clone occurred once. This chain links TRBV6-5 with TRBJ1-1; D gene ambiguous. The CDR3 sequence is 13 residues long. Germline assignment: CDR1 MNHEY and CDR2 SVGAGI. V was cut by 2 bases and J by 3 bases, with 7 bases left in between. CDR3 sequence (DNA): TGTGCCAGCAGTTACCATCAGGACACTGAAGCTTTCTTT. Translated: CASSYHQDTEAFF.

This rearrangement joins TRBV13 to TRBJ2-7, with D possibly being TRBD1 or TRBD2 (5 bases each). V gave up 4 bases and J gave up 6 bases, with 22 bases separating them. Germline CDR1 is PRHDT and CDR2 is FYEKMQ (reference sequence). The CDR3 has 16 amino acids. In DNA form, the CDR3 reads TGTGCCAGCAGCTCCCGGGACCCCAAAGGTATCTGCGAGCAGTACTTC. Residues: CASSSRDPKGICEQYF.

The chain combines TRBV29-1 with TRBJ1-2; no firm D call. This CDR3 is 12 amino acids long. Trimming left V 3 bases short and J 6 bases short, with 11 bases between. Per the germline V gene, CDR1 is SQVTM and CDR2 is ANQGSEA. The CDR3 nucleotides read TGCAGCGTTGAGTCTTTCATGCATGGCTACACCTTC. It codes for CSVESFMHGYTF.

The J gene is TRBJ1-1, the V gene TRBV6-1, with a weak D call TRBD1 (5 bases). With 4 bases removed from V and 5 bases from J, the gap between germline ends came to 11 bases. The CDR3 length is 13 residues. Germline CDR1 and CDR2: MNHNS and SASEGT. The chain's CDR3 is CASSGQLRTEAFF. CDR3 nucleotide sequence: TGTGCCAGCAGTGGACAGCTTCGGACTGAAGCTTTCTTT.

CDR3 region: CASSLTEWPSEAFF. The CDR3 DNA follows: TGTGCCAGCAGCTTGACGGAATGGCCAAGCGAAGCTTTCTTT. The chain carries TRBV5-6 and TRBJ1-1; D remains unclear. Trimming shortened V by 1 base and J by 8 bases, and 15 bases separated the two germline ends. The CDR3 consists of 14 residues. Germline CDR1 is SGHDT and CDR2 is YYEEEE.

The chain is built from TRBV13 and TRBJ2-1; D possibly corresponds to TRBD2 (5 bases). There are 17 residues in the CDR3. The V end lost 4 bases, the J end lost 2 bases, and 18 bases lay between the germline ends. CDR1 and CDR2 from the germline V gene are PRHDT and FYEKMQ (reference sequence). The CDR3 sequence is CASSSKSRASTYNEQFF. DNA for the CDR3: TGTGCCAGCAGCTCAAAGTCGAGGGCCTCTACCTACAATGAGCAGTTCTTC.

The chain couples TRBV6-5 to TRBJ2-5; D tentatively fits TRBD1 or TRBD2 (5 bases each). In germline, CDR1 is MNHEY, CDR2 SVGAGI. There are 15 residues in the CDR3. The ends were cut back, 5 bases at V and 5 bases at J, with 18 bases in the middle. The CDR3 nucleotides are TGTGCCAGCAGTCGGAGTGGGGGTACATGGGAGACCCAGTACTTC. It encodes CASSRSGGTWETQYF.

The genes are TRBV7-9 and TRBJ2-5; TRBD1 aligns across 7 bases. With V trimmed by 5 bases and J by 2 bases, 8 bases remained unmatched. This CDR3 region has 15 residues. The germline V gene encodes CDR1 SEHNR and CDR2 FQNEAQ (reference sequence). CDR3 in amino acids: CASSAYTGAQETQYF. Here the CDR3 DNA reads TGTGCCAGCAGCGCCTACACAGGGGCTCAAGAGACCCAGTACTTC.

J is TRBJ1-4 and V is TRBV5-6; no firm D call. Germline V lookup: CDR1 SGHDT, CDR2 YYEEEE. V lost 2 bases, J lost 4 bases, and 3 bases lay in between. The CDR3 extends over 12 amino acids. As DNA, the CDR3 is TGTGCCAGCAGCTTTATTAATGAAAAACTGTTTTTT. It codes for CASSFINEKLFF.

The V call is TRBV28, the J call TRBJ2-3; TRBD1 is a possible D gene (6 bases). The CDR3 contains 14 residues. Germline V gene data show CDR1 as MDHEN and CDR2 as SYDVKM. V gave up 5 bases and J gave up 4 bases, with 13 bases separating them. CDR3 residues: CASSPRTEADTQYF. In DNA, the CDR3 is TGTGCCAGCAGTCCCCGGACAGAAGCAGATACGCAGTATTTT.

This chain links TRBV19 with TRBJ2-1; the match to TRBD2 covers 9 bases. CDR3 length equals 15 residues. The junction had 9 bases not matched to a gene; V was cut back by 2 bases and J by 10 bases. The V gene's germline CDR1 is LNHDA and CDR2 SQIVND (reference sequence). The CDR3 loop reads CASSINSGRYREQFF. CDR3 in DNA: TGTGCCAGTAGTATAAATAGCGGGAGATATCGAGAGCAGTTCTTC.

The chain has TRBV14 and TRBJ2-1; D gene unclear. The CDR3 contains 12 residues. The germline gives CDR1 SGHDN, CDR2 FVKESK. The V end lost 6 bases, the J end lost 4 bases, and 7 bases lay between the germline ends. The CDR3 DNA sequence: TGTGCCAGCAGAGATGGATACAATGAGCAGTTCTTC. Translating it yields CASRDGYNEQFF.

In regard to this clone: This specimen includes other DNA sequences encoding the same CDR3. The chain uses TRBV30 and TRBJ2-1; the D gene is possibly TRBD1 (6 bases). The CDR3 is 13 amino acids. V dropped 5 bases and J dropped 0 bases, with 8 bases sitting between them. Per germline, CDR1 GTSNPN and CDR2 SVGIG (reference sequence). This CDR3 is CAWEGVSYNEQFF. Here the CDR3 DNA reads TGTGCCTGGGAGGGGGTCTCCTACAATGAGCAGTTCTTC.

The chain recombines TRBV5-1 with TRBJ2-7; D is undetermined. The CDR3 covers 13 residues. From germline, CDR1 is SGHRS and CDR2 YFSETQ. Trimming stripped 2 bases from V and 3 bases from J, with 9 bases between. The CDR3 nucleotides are TGCGCCAGCAGCTTAGAGATTCTCTACGAGCAGTACTTC. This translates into CASSLEILYEQYF.

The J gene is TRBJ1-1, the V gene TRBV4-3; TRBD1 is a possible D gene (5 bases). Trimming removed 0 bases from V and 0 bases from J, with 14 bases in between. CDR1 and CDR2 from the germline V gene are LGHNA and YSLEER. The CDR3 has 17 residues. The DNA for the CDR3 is TGCGCCAGCAGCCAAGATGTCCCGGCAGGGATGAACACTGAAGCTTTCTTT. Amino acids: CASSQDVPAGMNTEAFF.

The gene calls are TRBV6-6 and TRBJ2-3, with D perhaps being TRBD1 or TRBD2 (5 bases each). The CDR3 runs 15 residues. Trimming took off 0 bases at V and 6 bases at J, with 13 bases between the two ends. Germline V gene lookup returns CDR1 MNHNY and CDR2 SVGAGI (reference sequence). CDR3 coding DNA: TGTGCCAGCAGTTACTCCTGGGGGACGAGCGATACGCAGTATTTT. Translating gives CASSYSWGTSDTQYF.

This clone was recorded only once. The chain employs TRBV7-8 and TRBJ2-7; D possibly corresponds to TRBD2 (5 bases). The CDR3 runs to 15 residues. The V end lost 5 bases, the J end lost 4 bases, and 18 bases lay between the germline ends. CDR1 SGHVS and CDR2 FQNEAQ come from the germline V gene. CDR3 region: CASSLPGSELYEQYF. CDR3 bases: TGTGCCAGCAGCCTCCCGGGTAGCGAGTTATACGAGCAGTACTTC.

The CDR3 nucleotides read TGTGCCAGTAGTATGTCGGGACTTAACACCGGGGAGCTGTTTTTT. Translated, it gives CASSMSGLNTGELFF. The rearrangement uses TRBV19 and TRBJ2-2; D might be TRBD2 (6 bases). Germline loops: CDR1 LNHDA, CDR2 SQIVND (reference sequence). This CDR3 is built from 15 residues. Trimming cost V 3 bases and J 2 bases, with 10 bases left between them.